This TCR beta chain was profiled in a study of T cells after posttransplantation cyclophosphamide. The CDR3 contains 14 residues. The germline CDR1 and CDR2 sequences are MGHRA and YSYEKL. The J segment lost 5 bases and the V segment lost 4 bases, leaving 7 bases of the junction unmatched. Assay used: immunoSEQ multiplex PCR; TCRdb lists only in-frame clones, some missing. Here the sample spans about 47,000 clones, roughly 93% being singletons. The origin of this receptor is a woman aged 45-65 years in good health and a related stem cell transplant donor. Specimen: PBMCs. The chain combines TRBV4-1 with TRBJ2-5; TRBD2 matches 7 bases. The CDR3 loop reads CASSRGRDGETQYF. The CDR3 DNA is TGCGCCAGCAGCCGGGGGAGGGACGGGGAGACCCAGTACTTC.